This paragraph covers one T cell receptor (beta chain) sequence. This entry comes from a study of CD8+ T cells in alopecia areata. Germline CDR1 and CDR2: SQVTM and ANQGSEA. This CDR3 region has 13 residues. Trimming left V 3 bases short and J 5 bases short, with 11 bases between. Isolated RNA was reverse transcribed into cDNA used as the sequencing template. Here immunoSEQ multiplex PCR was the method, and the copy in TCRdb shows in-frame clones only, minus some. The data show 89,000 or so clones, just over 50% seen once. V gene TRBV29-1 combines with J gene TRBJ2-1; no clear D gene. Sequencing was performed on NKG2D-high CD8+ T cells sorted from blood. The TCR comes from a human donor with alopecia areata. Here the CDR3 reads CSVDMGTDNEQFF. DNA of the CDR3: TGCAGCGTTGATATGGGAACCGACAATGAGCAGTTCTTC.